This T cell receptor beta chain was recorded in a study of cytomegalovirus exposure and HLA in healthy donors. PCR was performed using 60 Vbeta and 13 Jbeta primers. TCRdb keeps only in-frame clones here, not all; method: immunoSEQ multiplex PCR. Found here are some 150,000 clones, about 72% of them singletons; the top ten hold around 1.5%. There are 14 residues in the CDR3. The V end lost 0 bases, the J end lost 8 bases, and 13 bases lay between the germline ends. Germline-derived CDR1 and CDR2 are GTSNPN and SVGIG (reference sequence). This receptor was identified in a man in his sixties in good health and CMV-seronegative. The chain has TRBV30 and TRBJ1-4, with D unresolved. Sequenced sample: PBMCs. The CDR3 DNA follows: TGTGCCTGGAGTGTATCCGCTATCCGGGAAAAACTGTTTTTT. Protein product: CAWSVSAIREKLFF.